This T cell receptor beta chain was observed in a study of cytomegalovirus exposure and HLA in healthy donors. The PCR had 60 Vbeta and 13 Jbeta primers. Clones were read by immunoSEQ multiplex PCR, and TCRdb kept only the in-frame ones, dropping some. The sample holds approximately 100,000 clones, roughly three quarters seen once. This clone was seen once. Germline V lookup: CDR1 KGHSH, CDR2 LQKENI. The CDR3 is 14 amino acids. The V and J ends lost 3 bases and 6 bases, in that order; junction bases with no gene match: 1. This receptor was obtained from a woman aged 18-30 years in good health and CMV-seropositive. Sequencing input: PBMCs. The rearrangement uses TRBV18 and TRBJ1-4; 10 bases align to TRBD1. Here the CDR3 reads CASSPTGGDEKLFF. The CDR3 DNA reads as TGTGCCAGCTCACCGACAGGGGGCGATGAAAAACTGTTTTTT.